This note documents a single T cell receptor (beta chain) sequence. The data were taken from a study of OX40 agonist ivuxolimab in advanced cancers. On the study more broadly: Three patients had partial responses: one hepatocellular carcinoma, two cutaneous melanoma.

The protocol was immunoSEQ multiplex PCR, while the TCRdb copy is restricted to in-frame clones and leaves out a portion. The sample contains around 50,000 clones, about 75% of which appear only once. Sequencing used CD4+ or CD8+ T cells sorted from blood, obtained in a trial of the OX40 agonist ivuxolimab. The clonotype comes from an adult with an advanced solid tumor such as melanoma, head and neck, liver or kidney cancer.

DNA of the CDR3: TGTGCCAGCAGCTTAGATCGACTAGCCTACGAGCAGTACTTC. This gives the protein CASSLDRLAYEQYF. V is TRBV7-2 and J is TRBJ2-7; possible D gene TRBD2, 6 bases. The CDR3 is made up of 14 amino acids. The germline gives CDR1 SGHTA, CDR2 FQGNSA. V dropped 1 base and J dropped 2 bases, with 9 bases sitting between them.